This entry is about one T cell receptor (beta chain). Survey-level TCR beta sequencing used the immunoSEQ assay. Method: immunoSEQ multiplex PCR; TCRdb's copy keeps in-frame clones and lacks some. Found here are some 70,000 clones, roughly 93% of them singletons; the top ten hold around 4.6%. This TCR came from a man in his forties with rheumatoid arthritis. The specimen was PBMCs.

CDR3 protein: CASSQKGDVGIYIQYF. CDR3 DNA sequence: TGTGCCAGCAGCCAAAAAGGAGATGTAGGGATTTACATTCAGTACTTC. The rearrangement links TRBV3-1 (or the pseudogene TRBV3-2) to TRBJ2-4; D is unclear. Germline CDR1 is LGHDT and CDR2 is YNNKEL (reference sequence). V lost 2 bases and J lost 8, with 19 bases in between. The CDR3 runs to 16 residues.